What follows describes a single T cell receptor (beta chain). Its antigen is not yet known. One base away there is no much larger clone; base qualities are not given. These data originate in a study of identical twins (dated by TCRdb to 2016 to 2017). With respect to the entire study: To test whether fetal clonotypes persist, the study used deep sequencing on TCR alpha and beta repertoires from monozygotic twins, unrelated adults of various ages, and cord blood. Replicate twin experiments were performed at different times using different library preparation protocols to rule out contamination. Points the paper makes about the study in general: Invariant T cells such as MAIT and iNKT could partly confound zero-insertion analyses, though diverse VJ usage argued against this for most clonotypes. A weaker excess of twin sharing was found in beta out-of-frame sequences because the signal-to-noise ratio was lowered by fewer shared sequences. Compared with coincidental sharing between unrelated individuals, out-of-frame TCR alpha sequences shared between twins had an excess of sequences with low generation probability. Because the same donors could not be followed over many years, the conclusions relied on cross-sectional statistical analysis. In monozygotic twins, out-of-frame TCR alpha sharing was systematically underestimated by recombination models, although the models agreed with sharing between unrelated individuals. Fewer insertions were carried by abundant cord blood beta clonotypes; a weaker similar trend was observed in young adult naive repertoires, while no such trend was observed in memory repertoires.

Preparation of the library involved 5' RACE. The sequencing machine was an Illumina HiSeq 2000. A universal primer binding site was introduced by template switching, and a unique molecular identifier was present in the final cDNA, enabling accurate counting of TCR cDNA molecules. First-strand cDNA for TCR alpha and beta chains was synthesized from specific primers in the conserved constant-segment region. To control for contamination, every cDNA library carried two barcodes: a SMART-Mk sample barcode plus Illumina barcodes. Two successive PCR steps introduced TruSeq adapter sequences along with Illumina sample barcodes. The Illumina HiSeq platform was used with custom primers to sequence TCR alpha and beta cDNA libraries. The authors' pipeline ran thus. MiGEC was used to process raw reads and extract unique molecular identifiers, and MiXCR was used to find CDR3 positions. For each individual, recombination models were inferred using an EM algorithm with the repgenHMM and IGoR tools. Shared clonotypes were analyzed with the tcR package in R, and sharing was normalized by the product of cloneset sizes. To study raw recombination without the effects of thymic and clonal selection, out-of-frame nonproductive sequences were analyzed. The raw public reads went through TCRdb reprocessing: fastp at Q25, MiXCR clone calling, in-frame beta chains kept. Each CDR3 protein gets just one entry, which takes the most common genes and DNA from the rows behind it. The V and J calls follow TCRdb's processing rather than the paper's. This sample is represented by 240,000 or so distinct CDR3 sequences; over 9.5% of them were singletons. The ten largest clones capture less than 12% of the sample.

The CDR3 holds 13 amino acids from the cysteine to the phenylalanine. Only the CDR3 part of the read is kept: 39 bases, read in frame from the first base. In the germline V gene, CDR1 corresponds to SGHVS and CDR2 to FQNEAQ. V is pared back by 4 bases and J by 3 bases, with 10 bases lying between the germline termini. Every donor was a healthy Caucasian. Miltenyi CD45RO+ enrichment and human naive T-cell isolation kits were used to isolate memory (CD45RO+) and naive T cells from PBMC. The source is a man aged 50 to 60 in good health. The chain couples TRBV7-8 to TRBJ2-7; 6 matching bases give a weak D call of TRBD1. The sequencing sample was made of memory T cells sorted from blood. The intended sense of this specimen's cell subset or site label: CD45RO+ enriched T cells. The CDR3: CASSSLDSYEQYF. The DNA sequence reads TGTGCCAGCAGCTCGCTGGACAGCTACGAGCAGTACTTC.